This TCR beta chain was captured by sequencing in a study of OX40 agonist ivuxolimab in advanced cancers. Study-wide context: Dose-escalation cases comprised hepatocellular carcinoma, melanoma, renal cell or head and neck cancer. Three patients got partial responses; one had hepatocellular carcinoma and two had cutaneous melanoma. Notes on the study in general: Averaged across samples, CD8+ T cells carried more expanded clones than CD4+ did.

Only one count was recorded for this clone. Its matching antigen is unknown. Sequencing was performed with immunoSEQ multiplex PCR; in TCRdb, only in-frame clones are kept and a portion is missing. The sample consists of tens of thousands of clones, 65% to 85% of them appearing once. Germline CDR1 SGHRS, CDR2 YFSETQ. V gave up 4 bases and J gave up 6 bases, with 10 bases separating them. This CDR3 region has 13 residues. The specimen comprised CD4+ or CD8+ T cells sorted from blood, sampled in a trial of the OX40 agonist ivuxolimab. This clonotype was sampled from an adult with an advanced solid tumor such as melanoma, head and neck, liver or kidney cancer. The chain uses TRBV5-1 and TRBJ2-2, with D possibly TRBD1 on 6 matching bases. CDR3 in amino acids: CASSTRTAGELFF. CDR3 coding DNA: TGCGCCAGCAGCACTCGGACAGCCGGGGAGCTGTTTTTT.